The entry below describes one T cell receptor (beta chain). Its antigen is currently unknown. The tumor tissue sample was taken at baseline before any treatment. This CDR3 has 14 amino acids. V was shortened by 4 bases and J by 10 bases, with 17 bases between the two germline ends. The germline V gene has CDR1 WSHSY and CDR2 SAAADI. The source of the sample is a study of circulating tumor DNA in untreated peripheral T-cell lymphoma. Overall study findings and caveats: Tumor-specific clonotypes: identified in around four fifths of patients, 85% to 90% of baseline tissues.

Clones were read by immunoSEQ multiplex PCR, and TCRdb kept only the in-frame ones, dropping some. The table lists some 7,300 clones, around 74% of them singletons. Sequenced: tumor tissue. The chain is built from TRBV10-2 and TRBJ2-1; D is uncertain. This receptor was taken from a human donor with peripheral T-cell lymphoma. The CDR3 sequence is CASSGSIGRTEQFF. The CDR3 region has the DNA TGCGCCAGCAGTGGTTCTATCGGACGAACCGAGCAGTTCTTC.